The T cell receptor beta chain under discussion was sequenced for a study of shared clonotypes between healthy human individuals. Between the trimmed V and J ends, which lost 4 bases and 0 bases, there was a span of 11 bases. The CDR3 runs 15 residues. The germline V gene has CDR1 SGDLS and CDR2 YYNGEE. Naive CD8 cells lacked CD45RO and underwent positive selection for CCR7, leaving out terminally differentiated effector memory CD45RA+ cells. Researchers ran the assay at a deep level. Only in-frame clones appear in the TCRdb table, and some are missing; sequencing was by immunoSEQ multiplex PCR. The profile shows millions of clones, about 94% of them singletons.

J is TRBJ1-3 and V is TRBV9; D is undetermined. This clonotype originated in a man aged 18-30 years in good health. What was sequenced was naive CD8+ T cells sorted from blood. The CDR3 DNA is TGTGCCAGCAGCCCTGATAGCAGCTCTGGAAACACCATATATTTT. It codes for CASSPDSSSGNTIYF.